The entry below gives a single T cell receptor beta chain sequence along with its context. The sample comes from a study of T cell changes during pregnancy in multiple sclerosis. TCRdb keeps only in-frame clones here, not all; method: immunoSEQ multiplex PCR. Among 40,000 to 45,000 clones listed, about 89% were seen once. The V gene lost 1 base and the J gene lost 1 base, with 10 bases spanning the gap. Looked up from germline, CDR1 is SGHTA and CDR2 is FQGTGA. This CDR3 has 15 residues. This sequence originates from a female donor with multiple sclerosis, enrolled in a pregnancy study. The material sequenced was CD4+ T cells from peripheral blood mononuclear cells, taken in the first trimester of pregnancy. V usage is TRBV7-3 and J usage is TRBJ2-5; D perhaps matches TRBD1 (6 bases). The CDR3 coding sequence is TGTGCCAGCAGCTTAATGGCAGGGGCCCAAGAGACCCAGTACTTC. Protein: CASSLMAGAQETQYF.